This T cell receptor (beta chain) was documented in a study of T cell responses to AZD1222 COVID-19 vaccine. Remarks on this clone: The antigen remains unidentified.

Study findings and constraints: Repertoires were obtained solely post-peak T cell response. Mostly white British, mostly female donors; authors suggested clonal diversity may be underestimated. Two doses of AZD1222 preceded a rise in Spike-specific TCR breadth and depth.

Sequenced by immunoSEQ multiplex PCR; TCRdb stores in-frame clones only, minus some. The repertoire holds more than 95,000 clones, 88% seen once, with around 9.1% in the top ten. The CDR3 covers 15 residues. The germline gives CDR1 SSHAT, CDR2 FNYEAQ (reference sequence). V was clipped by 5 bases and J by 1 base, with 11 bases between them. The source is an adult in good health. The chain combines TRBV7-7 with TRBJ2-2, with D unresolved. Source: peripheral blood, taken on day 0 of AZD1222 vaccination. CDR3 bases: TGTGCCAGCAGCCCAATTGGGAAGAACACCGGGGAGCTGTTTTTT. Its protein product is CASSPIGKNTGELFF.